This TCR beta chain was identified in a study of glioma-infiltrating T cells. General study results and limits: Above-expected tissue-blood divergence occurred in all gliomas, most in low-grade ones.

The germline CDR1 and CDR2 sequences are LGHDT and YNNKEL (reference sequence). This CDR3 has 14 amino acids. Trimming cost V 2 bases and J 5 bases, with 13 bases left between them. Remarks on this clonotype: Its antigen is not identified.

Amplification of TCR alpha and beta CDR3 regions from RNA used iRepertoire nested multiplex PCR. For one-step reverse transcription and amplification, about 90-450 ng of tissue mRNA or PBMC total RNA was used. MiXCR, run by TCRdb on the multiplex PCR reads, gives a single entry per CDR3 protein. The profile shows approximately 12,000 distinct CDR3 sequences, 26% of them singletons. Sample: glioma tissue, nonneoplastic brain tissue, or PBMCs (not recorded which). The source of this sequence is a human donor with low-grade glioma or glioblastoma, undergoing nonglioma brain surgery, or in good health (not recorded which). The chain links TRBV3-1 to TRBJ2-7; a possible D gene is TRBD1 (5 bases). DNA of the CDR3: TGTGCCAGCAGCCAAAGAGGCAGGGCGCACGAGCAGTACTTC. This codes for CASSQRGRAHEQYF.